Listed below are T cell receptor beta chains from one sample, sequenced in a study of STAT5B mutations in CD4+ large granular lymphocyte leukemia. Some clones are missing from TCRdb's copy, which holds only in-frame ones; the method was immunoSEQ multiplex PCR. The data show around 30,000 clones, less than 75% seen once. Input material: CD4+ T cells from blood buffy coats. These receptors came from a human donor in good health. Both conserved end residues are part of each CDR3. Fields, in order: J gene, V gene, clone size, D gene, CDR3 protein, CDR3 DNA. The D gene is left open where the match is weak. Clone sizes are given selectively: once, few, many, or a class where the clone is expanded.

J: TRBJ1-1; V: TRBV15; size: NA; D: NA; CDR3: CATSRDLGTEAFF; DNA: TGTGCCACCAGCAGAGATCTAGGCACTGAAGCTTTCTTT
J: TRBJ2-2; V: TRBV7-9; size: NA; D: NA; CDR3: CASSSEWAPGELFF; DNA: TGTGCCAGCAGCTCCGAGTGGGCTCCGGGGGAGCTGTTTTTT
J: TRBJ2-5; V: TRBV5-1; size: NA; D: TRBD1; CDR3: CASSLGQGWETQYF; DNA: TGCGCCAGCAGCTTGGGACAGGGCTGGGAGACCCAGTACTTC
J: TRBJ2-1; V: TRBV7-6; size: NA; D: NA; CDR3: CASSFSRQRSYNEQFF; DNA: TGTGCCAGCAGCTTTTCCAGACAGAGATCCTACAATGAGCAGTTCTTC
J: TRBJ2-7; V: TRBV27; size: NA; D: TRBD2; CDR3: CASSFWRGAADEQYF; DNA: TGTGCCAGCAGTTTCTGGCGGGGGGCCGCGGACGAGCAGTACTTC
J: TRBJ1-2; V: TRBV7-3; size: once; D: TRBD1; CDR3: CASSLGTGDVYGYTF; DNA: TGTGCCAGCAGCCTCGGGACAGGGGACGTCTATGGCTACACCTTC
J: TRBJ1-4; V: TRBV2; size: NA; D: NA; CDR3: CASNPLGSMATNEKLFF; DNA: TGTGCCAGCAACCCGCTGGGGAGCATGGCGACTAATGAAAAACTGTTTTTT
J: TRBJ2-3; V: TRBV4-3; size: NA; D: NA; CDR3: CASSQDLTEYSTDTQYF; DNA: TGCGCCAGCAGCCAGGACCTGACAGAATATAGCACAGATACGCAGTATTTT
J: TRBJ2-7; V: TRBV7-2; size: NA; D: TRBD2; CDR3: CASSLAKASGYEQYF; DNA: TGTGCCAGCAGCTTAGCGAAGGCTAGCGGCTACGAGCAGTACTTC
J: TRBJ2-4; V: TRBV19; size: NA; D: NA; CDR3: CASTPARDTGNIQYF; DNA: TGTGCCAGTACCCCTGCCCGGGATACGGGAAACATTCAGTACTTC
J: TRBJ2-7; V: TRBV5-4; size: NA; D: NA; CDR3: CASSLGLIYEQYF; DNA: TGTGCCAGCAGCCTAGGACTGATTTACGAGCAGTACTTC
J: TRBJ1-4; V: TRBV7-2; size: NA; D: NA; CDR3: CASSPDSGGEKLFF; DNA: TGTGCCAGCAGCCCGGACAGCGGAGGGGAAAAACTGTTTTTT
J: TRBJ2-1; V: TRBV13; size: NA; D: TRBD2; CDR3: CASSLGASGGAGNEQFF; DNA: TGTGCCAGCAGCTTAGGGGCTAGCGGGGGGGCCGGGAATGAGCAGTTCTTC
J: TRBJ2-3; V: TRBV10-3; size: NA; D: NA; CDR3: CAISGGRGSTDTQYF; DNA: TGTGCCATCAGTGGGGGCAGGGGCAGCACAGATACGCAGTATTTT
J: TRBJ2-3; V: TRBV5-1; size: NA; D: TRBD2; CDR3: CASSKTSGGADTQYF; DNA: TGCGCCAGCAGCAAAACTAGCGGGGGCGCAGATACGCAGTATTTT
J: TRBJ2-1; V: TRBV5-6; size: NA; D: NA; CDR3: CASSSTYGGLPLNEQFF; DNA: TGTGCCAGCAGCTCCACATACGGGGGGCTCCCACTCAATGAGCAGTTCTTC